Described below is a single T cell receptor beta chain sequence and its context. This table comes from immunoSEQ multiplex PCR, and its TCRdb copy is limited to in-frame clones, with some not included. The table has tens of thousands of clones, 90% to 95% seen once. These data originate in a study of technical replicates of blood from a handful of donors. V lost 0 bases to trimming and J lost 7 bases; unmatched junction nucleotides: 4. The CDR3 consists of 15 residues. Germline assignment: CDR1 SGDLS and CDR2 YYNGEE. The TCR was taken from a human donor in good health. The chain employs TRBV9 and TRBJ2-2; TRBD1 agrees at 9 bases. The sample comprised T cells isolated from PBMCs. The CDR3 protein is CASSVGSTGGGELFF. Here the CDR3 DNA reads TGTGCCAGCAGCGTAGGCTCGACAGGGGGCGGGGAGCTGTTTTTT.